This section outlines one TCR beta chain sequence together with its context. Its matching antigen is unknown. Profiled with immunoSEQ multiplex PCR; TCRdb holds only in-frame clones, not every one. The sample holds 85,000 to 120,000 clones, approximately 90% seen once. This record comes from a study of OX40 agonist ivuxolimab in advanced cancers. Regarding the study as a whole: In a subset of nonresponders, normalized T-cell clonal expansion was also low. Patients with a partial response at 0.1-3.0 mg/kg had among the lowest clonal expansion. At 0.1 to 3.0 mg/kg, CD4+ and CD8+ blood T cells expanded clonally by week 6.

Per the germline V gene, CDR1 is MNHEY and CDR2 is SMNVEV (reference sequence). The CDR3 runs 15 residues. Trimming cost V 4 bases and J 6 bases, with 17 bases left between them. Autoimmune disease history or systemic immunosuppression excluded patients. This chain uses TRBV27 with TRBJ2-3; D is unclear. The sample in question was CD4+ or CD8+ T cells sorted from blood, obtained in a trial of the OX40 agonist ivuxolimab. The TCR was taken from an adult with an advanced solid tumor such as melanoma, head and neck, liver or kidney cancer. CDR3: CASSSESLPTDTQYF. The CDR3 bases are TGTGCCAGCAGTTCTGAGTCACTCCCGACGGATACGCAGTATTTT.